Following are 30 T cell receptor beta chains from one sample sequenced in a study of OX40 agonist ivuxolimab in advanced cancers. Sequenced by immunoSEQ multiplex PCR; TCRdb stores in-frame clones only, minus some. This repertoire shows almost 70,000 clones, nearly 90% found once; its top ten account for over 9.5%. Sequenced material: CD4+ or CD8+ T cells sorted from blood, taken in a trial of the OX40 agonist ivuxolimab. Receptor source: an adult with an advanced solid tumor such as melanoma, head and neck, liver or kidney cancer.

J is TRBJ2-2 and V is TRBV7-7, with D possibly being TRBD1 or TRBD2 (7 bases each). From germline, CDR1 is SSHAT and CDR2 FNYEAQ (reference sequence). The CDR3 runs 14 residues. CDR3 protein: CASQARGGTGELFF. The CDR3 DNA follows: TGTGCTAGCCAGGCCAGGGGGGGAACCGGGGAGCTGTTTTTT.

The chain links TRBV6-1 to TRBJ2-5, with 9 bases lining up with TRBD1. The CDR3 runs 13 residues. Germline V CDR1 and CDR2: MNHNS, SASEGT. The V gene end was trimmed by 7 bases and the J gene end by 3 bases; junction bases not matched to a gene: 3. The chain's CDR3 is CASNRDREETQYF. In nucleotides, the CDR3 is TGTGCCAGCAATCGGGACAGGGAAGAGACCCAGTACTTC.

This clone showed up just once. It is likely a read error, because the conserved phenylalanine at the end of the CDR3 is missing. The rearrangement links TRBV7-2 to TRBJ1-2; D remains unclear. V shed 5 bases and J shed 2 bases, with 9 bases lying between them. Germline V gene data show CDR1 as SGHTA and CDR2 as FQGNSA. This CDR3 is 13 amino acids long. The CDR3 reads CASSVDQNYGYTL. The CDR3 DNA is TGTGCCAGCAGCGTCGACCAGAACTATGGCTACACCCTC.

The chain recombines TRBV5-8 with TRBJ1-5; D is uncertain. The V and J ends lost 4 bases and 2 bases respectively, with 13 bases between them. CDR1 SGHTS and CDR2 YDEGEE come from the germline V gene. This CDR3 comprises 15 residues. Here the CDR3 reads CASSPRTGGNQPQHF. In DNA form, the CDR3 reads TGTGCCAGCAGCCCCAGGACCGGCGGCAATCAGCCCCAGCATTTT.

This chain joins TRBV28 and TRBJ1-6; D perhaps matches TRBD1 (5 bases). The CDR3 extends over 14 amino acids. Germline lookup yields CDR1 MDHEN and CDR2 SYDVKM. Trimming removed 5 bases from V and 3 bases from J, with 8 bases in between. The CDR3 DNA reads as TGTGCCAGCAGTGGGACGCTCTATAATTCACCCCTCCACTTT. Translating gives CASSGTLYNSPLHF.

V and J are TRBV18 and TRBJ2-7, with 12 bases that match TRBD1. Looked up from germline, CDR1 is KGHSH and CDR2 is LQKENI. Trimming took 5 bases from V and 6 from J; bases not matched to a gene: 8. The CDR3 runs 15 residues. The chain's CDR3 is CASSEGTGGSGEQYF. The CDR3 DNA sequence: TGTGCCAGCTCAGAAGGGACAGGGGGCTCTGGCGAGCAGTACTTC.

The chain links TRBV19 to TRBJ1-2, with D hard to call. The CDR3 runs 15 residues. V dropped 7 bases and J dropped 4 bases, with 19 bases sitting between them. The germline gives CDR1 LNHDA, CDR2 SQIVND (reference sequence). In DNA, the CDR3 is TGTGCCAGTACCAATGGACGGGCCCCGCTCTATGGCTACACCTTC. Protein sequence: CASTNGRAPLYGYTF. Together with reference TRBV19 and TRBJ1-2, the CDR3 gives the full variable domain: DGGITQSPKYLFRKEGQNVTLSCEQNLNHDAMYWYRQDPGQGLRLIYYSQIVNDFQKGDIAEGYSVSREKKESFPLTVTSAQKNPTAFYLCASTNGRAPLYGYTFGSGTRLTVV.

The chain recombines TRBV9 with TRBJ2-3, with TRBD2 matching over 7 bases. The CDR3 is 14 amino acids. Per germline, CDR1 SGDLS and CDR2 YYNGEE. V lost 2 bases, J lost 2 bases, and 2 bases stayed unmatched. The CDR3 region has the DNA TGTGCCAGCAGCGTCGGGGACTACACAGATACGCAGTATTTT. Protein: CASSVGDYTDTQYF.

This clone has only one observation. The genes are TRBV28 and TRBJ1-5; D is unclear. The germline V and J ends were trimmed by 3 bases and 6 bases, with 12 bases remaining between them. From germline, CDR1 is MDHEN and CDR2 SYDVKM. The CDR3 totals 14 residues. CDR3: CASSLGGPGQPQHF. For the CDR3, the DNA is TGTGCCAGCAGTTTGGGAGGGCCAGGTCAGCCCCAGCATTTT.

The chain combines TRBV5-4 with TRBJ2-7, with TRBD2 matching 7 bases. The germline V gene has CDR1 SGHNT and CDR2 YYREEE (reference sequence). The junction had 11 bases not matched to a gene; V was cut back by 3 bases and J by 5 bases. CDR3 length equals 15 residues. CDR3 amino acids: CASSSPGTTGDEQYF. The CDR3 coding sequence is TGTGCCAGCAGCTCACCCGGGACTACCGGCGACGAGCAGTACTTC. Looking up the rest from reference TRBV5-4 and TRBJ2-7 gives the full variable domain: ETGVTQSPTHLIKTRGQQVTLRCSSQSGHNTVSWYQQALGQGPQFIFQYYREEENGRGNFPPRFSGLQFPNYSSELNVNALELDDSALYLCASSSPGTTGDEQYFGPGTRLTVT.

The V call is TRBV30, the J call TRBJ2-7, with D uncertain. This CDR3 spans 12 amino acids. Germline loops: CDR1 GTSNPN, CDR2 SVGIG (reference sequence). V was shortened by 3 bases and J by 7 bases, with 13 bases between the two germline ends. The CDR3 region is CAWSVNFGEQYF. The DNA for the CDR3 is TGTGCCTGGAGCGTAAATTTTGGGGAGCAGTACTTC.

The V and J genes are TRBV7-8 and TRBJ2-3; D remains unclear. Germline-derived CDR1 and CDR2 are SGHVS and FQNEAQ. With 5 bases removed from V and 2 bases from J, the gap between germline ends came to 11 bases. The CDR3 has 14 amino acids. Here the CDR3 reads CASSPRLYTDTQYF. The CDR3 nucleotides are TGTGCCAGCAGCCCGAGGTTATACACAGATACGCAGTATTTT.

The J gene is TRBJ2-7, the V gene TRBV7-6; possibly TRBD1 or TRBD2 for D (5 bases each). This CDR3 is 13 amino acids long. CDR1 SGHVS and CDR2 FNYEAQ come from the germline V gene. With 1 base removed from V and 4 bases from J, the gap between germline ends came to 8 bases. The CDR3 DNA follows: TGTGCCAGCAGCTTAGATTGGGGGTACGAGCAGTACTTC. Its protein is CASSLDWGYEQYF.

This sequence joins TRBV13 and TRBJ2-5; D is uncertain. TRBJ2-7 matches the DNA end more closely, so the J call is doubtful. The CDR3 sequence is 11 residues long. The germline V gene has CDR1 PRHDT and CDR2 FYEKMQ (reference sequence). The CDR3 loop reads CASSLFYEQYF. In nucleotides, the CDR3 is TGTGCCAGCAGCTTATTTTACGAGCAGTACTTC.

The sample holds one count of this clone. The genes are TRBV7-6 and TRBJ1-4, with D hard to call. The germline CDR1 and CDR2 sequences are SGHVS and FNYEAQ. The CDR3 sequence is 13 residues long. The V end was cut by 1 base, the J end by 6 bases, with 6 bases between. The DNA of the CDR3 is TGTGCCAGCAGCTTAGGTAGTCATGAAAAACTGTTTTTT. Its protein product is CASSLGSHEKLFF.

CDR3 protein: CASSFAGANEKLFF. In DNA form, the CDR3 reads TGTGCCAGCAGTTTCGCAGGGGCTAATGAAAAACTGTTTTTT. The gene calls are TRBV28 and TRBJ1-4, with a tentative D call TRBD1 (6 bases). V gave up 3 bases and J gave up 3 bases, with 8 bases separating them. Germline assignment: CDR1 MDHEN and CDR2 SYDVKM. The CDR3 contains 14 residues.

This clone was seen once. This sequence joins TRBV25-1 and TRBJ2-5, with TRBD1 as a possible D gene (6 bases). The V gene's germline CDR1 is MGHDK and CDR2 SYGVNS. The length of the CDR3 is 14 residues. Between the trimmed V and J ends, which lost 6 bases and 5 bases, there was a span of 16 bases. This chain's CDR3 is CASRGQLRFETQYF. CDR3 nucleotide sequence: TGTGCCAGCAGAGGACAGTTGCGTTTTGAGACCCAGTACTTC.

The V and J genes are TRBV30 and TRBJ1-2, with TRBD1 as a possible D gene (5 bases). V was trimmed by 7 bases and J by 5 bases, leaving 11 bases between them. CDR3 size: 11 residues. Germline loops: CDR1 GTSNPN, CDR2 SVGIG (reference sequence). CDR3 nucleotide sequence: TGTGCCTCGACAGAGCAATATGGCTACACCTTC. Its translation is CASTEQYGYTF.

CDR3 amino acids: CASTFEVAANTGELFF. The CDR3 DNA sequence: TGTGCCAGCACATTCGAGGTAGCGGCTAACACCGGGGAGCTGTTTTTT. The V and J genes are TRBV9 and TRBJ2-2; D is possibly TRBD2 (6 bases). The CDR3 length is 16 residues. CDR1 and CDR2 (germline): SGDLS, YYNGEE. V was clipped by 6 bases and J by 2 bases, with 17 bases between them.

The CDR3 here is CASSGGLRGVEKLFF. The CDR3, as DNA: TGTGCCAGCAGCGGAGGCCTTCGGGGAGTGGAAAAACTGTTTTTT. This chain links TRBV9 with TRBJ1-4; the D is unclear. From germline, CDR1 is SGDLS and CDR2 YYNGEE. The V and J ends lost 3 bases and 8 bases respectively, with 17 bases between them. The CDR3 sequence is 15 residues long.

CDR3 residues: CASSYSTSGSYEQYF. The CDR3 bases are TGTGCCAGCAGTTACTCCACTAGCGGATCCTACGAGCAGTACTTC. The V call is TRBV6-5, the J call TRBJ2-5, with TRBD2 matching 8 bases. The DNA end is more similar to TRBJ2-7, so the J call may be wrong. The germline CDR1 and CDR2 sequences are MNHEY and SVGAGI. The CDR3 totals 15 residues.

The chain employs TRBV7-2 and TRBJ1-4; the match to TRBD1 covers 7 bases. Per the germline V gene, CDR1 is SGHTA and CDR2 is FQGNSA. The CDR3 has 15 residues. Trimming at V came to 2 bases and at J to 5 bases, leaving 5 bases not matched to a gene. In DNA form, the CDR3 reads TGTGCCAGCAGCTTAATGGGACAGAAAAATGAAAAACTGTTTTTT. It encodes CASSLMGQKNEKLFF.

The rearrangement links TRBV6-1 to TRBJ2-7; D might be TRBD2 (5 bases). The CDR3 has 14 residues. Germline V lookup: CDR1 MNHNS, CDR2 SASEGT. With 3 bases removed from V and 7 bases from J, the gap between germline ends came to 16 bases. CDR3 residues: CASSDRAPGREQYF. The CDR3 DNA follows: TGTGCCAGCAGTGATAGGGCACCTGGGAGAGAGCAGTACTTC.

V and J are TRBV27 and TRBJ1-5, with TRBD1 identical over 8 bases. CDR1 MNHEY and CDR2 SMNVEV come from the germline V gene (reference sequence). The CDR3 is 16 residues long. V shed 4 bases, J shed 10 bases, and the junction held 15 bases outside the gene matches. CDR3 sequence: CASSSLAAGGGNPQHF. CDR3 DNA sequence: TGTGCCAGCAGTTCCCTGGCGGCAGGGGGCGGGAACCCCCAGCATTTT.

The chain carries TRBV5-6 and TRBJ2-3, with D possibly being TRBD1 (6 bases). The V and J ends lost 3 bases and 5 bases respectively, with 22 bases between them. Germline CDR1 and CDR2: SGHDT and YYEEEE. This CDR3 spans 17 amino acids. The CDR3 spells CASSSLGAEKRGDTQYF. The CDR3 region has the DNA TGTGCCAGCAGCTCCCTGGGGGCGGAAAAACGTGGAGATACGCAGTATTTT.

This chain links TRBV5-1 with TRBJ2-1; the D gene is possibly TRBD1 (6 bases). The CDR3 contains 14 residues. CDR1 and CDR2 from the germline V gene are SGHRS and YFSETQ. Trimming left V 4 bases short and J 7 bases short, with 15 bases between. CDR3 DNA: TGCGCCAGCAGCACCAGCCTGGGACAAAATGAGCAGTTCTTC. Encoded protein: CASSTSLGQNEQFF.

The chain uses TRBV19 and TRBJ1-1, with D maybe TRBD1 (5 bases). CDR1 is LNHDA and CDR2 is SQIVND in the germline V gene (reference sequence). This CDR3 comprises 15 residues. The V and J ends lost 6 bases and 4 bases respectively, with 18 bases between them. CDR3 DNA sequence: TGTGCCAGTAGCTCAGGGTGGATTTTGGTCACTGAAGCTTTCTTT. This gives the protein CASSSGWILVTEAFF.

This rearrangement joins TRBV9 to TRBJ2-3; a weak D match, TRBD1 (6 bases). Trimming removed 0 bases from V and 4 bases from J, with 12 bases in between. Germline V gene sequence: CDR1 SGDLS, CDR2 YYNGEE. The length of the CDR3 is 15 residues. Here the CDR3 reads CASSVEAGAPDTQYF. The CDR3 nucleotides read TGTGCCAGCAGCGTAGAGGCAGGGGCCCCAGATACGCAGTATTTT.

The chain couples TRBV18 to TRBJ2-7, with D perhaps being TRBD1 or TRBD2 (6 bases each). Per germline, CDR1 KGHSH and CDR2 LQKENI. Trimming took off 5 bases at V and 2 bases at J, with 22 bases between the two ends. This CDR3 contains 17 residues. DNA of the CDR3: TGTGCCAGCTCAACGTTAGGGTGGGGGGCGAGGGCCTACGAGCAGTACTTC. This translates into CASSTLGWGARAYEQYF.

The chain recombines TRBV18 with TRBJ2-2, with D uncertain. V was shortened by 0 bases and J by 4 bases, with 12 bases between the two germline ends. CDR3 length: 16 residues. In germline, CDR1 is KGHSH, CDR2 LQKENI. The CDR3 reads CASSPPTSRGTGELFF. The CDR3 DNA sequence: TGTGCCAGCTCACCACCAACGAGTCGAGGCACCGGGGAGCTGTTTTTT.